The 7 T cell receptor beta chains in this list originate from one sample, sequenced in a study of blood T cell repertoires in COVID-19. This table comes from immunoSEQ multiplex PCR, and its TCRdb copy is limited to in-frame clones, with some not included. The data contain a few hundred thousand clones, just over 85% of them singletons. The sequenced sample was PBMCs or T cells enriched from blood (not recorded which). The receptors here all came from a woman aged 18-29 years who had recovered from COVID-19.

This clone showed up just a few times. The rearrangement uses TRBV30 and TRBJ1-6, with D perhaps matching TRBD1 (6 bases). Trimming removed 4 bases at V and 5 bases at J, with 6 bases between. This CDR3 has 12 amino acids. In germline, CDR1 is GTSNPN, CDR2 SVGIG (reference sequence). The CDR3 loop is CAWNRDNSPLHF. The CDR3 DNA sequence: TGTGCCTGGAACAGGGATAATTCACCCCTCCACTTT.

CDR3 in DNA: TGTGCCAGCAGCGAGTCCACAGATACGCAGTATTTT. Its translation is CASSESTDTQYF. The V call is TRBV11-3, the J call TRBJ2-3; D is uncertain. Germline loops: CDR1 SGHNT, CDR2 YENEEA. V gave up 5 bases and J gave up 2 bases, with 5 bases separating them. The CDR3 length is 12 residues.

The rearrangement joins TRBV30 to TRBJ2-7, with 8 nucleotides matching TRBD2. This CDR3 has 14 amino acids. CDR1 is GTSNPN and CDR2 is SVGIG in the germline V gene (reference sequence). With 2 bases clipped from V and 4 bases from J, the junction kept 7 bases outside the gene matches. CDR3 bases: TGTGCCTGGAGTCAGGCGGGAGGTGGGTACGAGCAGTACTTC. Protein: CAWSQAGGGYEQYF.

This clone was counted only a few times. V usage is TRBV2 and J usage is TRBJ2-4, with 7 nucleotides matching TRBD2. In germline, CDR1 is SNHLY, CDR2 FYNNEI. With 6 bases clipped from V and 9 bases from J, the junction kept 11 bases outside the gene matches. The CDR3 consists of 14 residues. CDR3 in amino acids: CASRQRPTGGIQYF. The CDR3 DNA is TGTGCCAGCAGACAACGACCGACGGGGGGCATTCAGTACTTC.

The chain has TRBV11-2 and TRBJ2-2; tentatively, D is TRBD2 (6 bases). The CDR3 runs to 15 residues. V lost 7 bases and J lost 7, with 19 bases in between. Looked up from germline, CDR1 is SGHAT and CDR2 is FQNNGV. This chain's CDR3 is CASTMGGPLRGELFF. CDR3 in DNA: TGTGCCAGCACCATGGGGGGTCCTCTTCGCGGGGAGCTGTTTTTT.

This clone was seen a single time. The chain recombines TRBV4-2 with TRBJ2-1; 7 bases are shared with TRBD2. J lost 8 bases, V lost 4 bases, and 11 bases had no gene match. Germline V gene lookup returns CDR1 LGHNA and CDR2 YNFKEQ. The length of the CDR3 is 15 residues. CDR3 sequence: CASSLNAGEPDEQFF. CDR3 nucleotides: TGTGCCAGCAGCCTGAACGCGGGGGAACCAGATGAGCAGTTCTTC.

The V gene is TRBV7-2, the J gene TRBJ2-4, with D perhaps matching TRBD2 (6 bases). The CDR3 runs 15 residues. The germline CDR1 and CDR2 sequences are SGHTA and FQGNSA. The ends were cut back, 1 base at V and 4 bases at J, with 11 bases in the middle. In nucleotides, the CDR3 is TGTGCCAGCAGCTTAGGACTAGGGATTAAAAACATTCAGTACTTC. Translating it yields CASSLGLGIKNIQYF.